These 25 T cell receptor beta chains were all obtained from the same sample, sequenced in a study of blood T cell repertoires in COVID-19. Some clones are missing from TCRdb's copy, which holds only in-frame ones; the method was immunoSEQ multiplex PCR. The sample lists 150,000 to 200,000 clones, about 95% occurring once. The sequenced material came from peripheral blood. Source of these receptors: a young man with COVID-19, enrolled during active disease.

J is TRBJ1-1 and V is TRBV12-3 or TRBV12-4, with 7 bases identical to TRBD1. CDR3 size: 13 residues. Losses at the gene ends were 7 bases for V and 4 bases for J; bases not matched to a gene: 6. The CDR3 bases are TGTGCCAGCAACCGGGACAGCGGCACTGAAGCTTTCTTT. Its translation is CASNRDSGTEAFF.

The V gene is TRBV4-1, the J gene TRBJ1-2; TRBD1 aligns across 7 bases. The CDR3 loop spans 17 amino acids. Germline loops: CDR1 MGHRA, CDR2 YSYEKL. V lost 1 base, J lost 1 base, and 9 bases stayed unmatched. CDR3 region: CASSQVPPRDSNYGYTF. CDR3 coding DNA: TGCGCCAGCAGCCAAGTTCCCCCCCGGGACAGTAACTATGGCTACACCTTC.

J is TRBJ1-1 and V is TRBV7-3; D unclear. V lost 5 bases to trimming and J lost 5 bases, with 15 bases between them. Germline CDR1 SGHTA, CDR2 FQGTGA. The CDR3 length is 14 residues. Here the CDR3 DNA reads TGTGCCAGCAGCCCCCGGGAGATGGGGACTGAAGCTTTCTTT. Its translation is CASSPREMGTEAFF.

The rearrangement uses TRBV21-1 and TRBJ1-2; the listed D gene, TRBD1, was not tested against the DNA. TRBV21-1 is a documented pseudogene. There are 15 residues in the CDR3. DNA for the CDR3: TGTGCCAGCAGCACAGGAGACAGGGGGCTGGTTGGCTACACCTTC. It encodes CASSTGDRGLVGYTF.

V is TRBV2 and J is TRBJ1-3, with D perhaps TRBD1 (5 bases). Germline V gives CDR1 SNHLY, CDR2 FYNNEI. The ends were cut back, 5 bases at V and 12 bases at J, with 14 bases in the middle. The CDR3 contains 12 residues. CDR3 loop: CASSRDSFGIYF. The CDR3 nucleotides are TGTGCCAGCAGTAGAGACAGTTTTGGCATATATTTT.

The rearrangement links TRBV15 to TRBJ1-5; D ambiguous. The CDR3 covers 14 residues. Between the trimmed V and J ends, which lost 1 base and 8 bases, there was a span of 12 bases. The V gene's germline CDR1 is LNHNV and CDR2 YYDKDF (reference sequence). This CDR3 is CATSRGELSEPQHF. In nucleotides, the CDR3 is TGTGCCACCAGCAGAGGGGAGCTATCTGAGCCCCAGCATTTT.

J is TRBJ2-3 and V is TRBV3-1 (or the pseudogene TRBV3-2); the D gene is possibly TRBD1 (6 bases). This CDR3 comprises 14 residues. From germline, CDR1 is LGHDT and CDR2 YNNKEL (reference sequence). Trimming took 4 bases from V and 1 from J, leaving 9 bases between them. CDR3: CASSRQDRTDTQYF. CDR3 nucleotide sequence: TGTGCCAGCAGCCGACAGGACCGCACAGATACGCAGTATTTT.

The chain links TRBV30 to TRBJ1-2, with 7 bases fitting TRBD1. The CDR3 spans 14 residues. CDR1 and CDR2 from the germline V gene are GTSNPN and SVGIG (reference sequence). V trimming: 2 bases; J trimming: 8 bases; junction bases outside the gene matches: 11. The CDR3 nucleotides are TGTGCCTGGAGTAGGGGACAGAAAAGCTACGGCTACACCTTC. It is translated as CAWSRGQKSYGYTF.

The V gene is TRBV4-1, the J gene TRBJ2-1; 8 nucleotides line up with TRBD2. The CDR3 has 16 residues. V shed 0 bases, J shed 7 bases, and the junction held 8 bases outside the gene matches. Germline loops: CDR1 MGHRA, CDR2 YSYEKL. CDR3 sequence (DNA): TGCGCCAGCAGCCAAGAAGGAAGCGGGGGAAGGAATGAGCAGTTCTTC. It specifies CASSQEGSGGRNEQFF.

The V gene is TRBV3-1 (or the pseudogene TRBV3-2), the J gene TRBJ2-3; D is possibly TRBD2 (6 bases). Germline CDR1 is LGHDT and CDR2 is YNNKEL (reference sequence). Trimming removed 4 bases from V and 0 bases from J, with 17 bases in between. This CDR3 has 17 amino acids. CDR3 nucleotides: TGTGCCAGCAGCCCCCGGGACTCCCCCTCTAGCACAGATACGCAGTATTTT. It yields the protein CASSPRDSPSSTDTQYF.

The CDR3 nucleotides are TGTGCCAGCAGCTTGGGAATTAAGGGGAAGAACACTGAAGCTTTCTTT. This sequence encodes CASSLGIKGKNTEAFF. The rearrangement joins TRBV5-4 to TRBJ1-1, with D perhaps TRBD1 (5 bases). CDR3 length equals 16 residues. Trimming pared 0 bases from V and 1 base from J, leaving 13 bases between. From germline, CDR1 is SGHNT and CDR2 YYREEE (reference sequence).

This chain connects TRBV4-1 to TRBJ2-2, with 10 positions matching TRBD2. This CDR3 is built from 15 residues. V gave up 1 base and J gave up 7 bases; unmatched junction bases: 3. Germline-derived CDR1 and CDR2 are MGHRA and YSYEKL. CDR3 in amino acids: CASSQAGLADGELFF. Here the CDR3 DNA reads TGCGCCAGCAGCCAAGCAGGACTAGCGGACGGGGAGCTGTTTTTT.

The chain recombines TRBV5-1 with TRBJ1-6; tentative D call: TRBD1 (5 bases). Germline V gene data show CDR1 as SGHRS and CDR2 as YFSETQ. The V end was cut by 1 base, the J end by 10 bases, with 15 bases between. The CDR3 length is 15 residues. The CDR3 loop reads CASSLKGGTGSPLHF. CDR3 DNA sequence: TGCGCCAGCAGCTTGAAGGGCGGGACTGGCTCACCCCTCCACTTT.

In regard to this clone: The same CDR3 arises from other DNA sequences in this sample as well. The V and J genes are TRBV4-1 and TRBJ2-1; 10 bases match TRBD2. The CDR3 loop spans 17 amino acids. J gave up 3 bases and V 0 bases, and 5 bases lay outside the gene matches. CDR1 MGHRA and CDR2 YSYEKL come from the germline V gene. The CDR3 sequence is CASSQDRLAGDYNEQFF. The DNA for the CDR3 is TGCGCCAGCAGCCAAGATAGGCTAGCGGGGGACTACAATGAGCAGTTCTTC.

The CDR3 spells CASIPSGGSISAKPPQEQYF. In DNA form, the CDR3 reads TGTGCCAGCATCCCATCGGGAGGCAGTATCTCGGCCAAACCACCTCAAGAGCAGTACTTC. J is TRBJ2-7 and V is TRBV2, with 7 nucleotides matching TRBD2. This CDR3 spans 20 amino acids. From germline, CDR1 is SNHLY and CDR2 FYNNEI. V lost 7 bases and J lost 7; bases outside the gene matches: 31.

This sequence joins TRBV9 and TRBJ2-7; 10 bases map to TRBD1. After removal of 4 bases from V and 3 bases from J, the junction contained 4 bases not matched to a gene. Germline V gene lookup returns CDR1 SGDLS and CDR2 YYNGEE. The CDR3 contains 14 residues. CDR3 nucleotides: TGTGCCAGCAGCTACGGACAGGGGGACTACGAGCAGTACTTC. It is translated as CASSYGQGDYEQYF. The whole variable domain, remainder taken from reference TRBV9 and TRBJ2-7, is DSGVTQTPKHLITATGQRVTLRCSPRSGDLSVYWYQQSLDQGLQFLIQYYNGEERAKGNILERFSAQQFPDLHSELNLSSLELGDSALYFCASSYGQGDYEQYFGPGTRLTVT.

This rearrangement joins TRBV18 to TRBJ2-5; D possibly corresponds to TRBD1 (5 bases). V was clipped by 3 bases and J by 2 bases, with 10 bases between them. The CDR3 extends over 14 amino acids. Germline lookup yields CDR1 KGHSH and CDR2 LQKENI. In nucleotides, the CDR3 is TGTGCCAGCTCACCGCTACGACAGCAAGAGACCCAGTACTTC. It specifies CASSPLRQQETQYF.

The V call is TRBV5-1, the J call TRBJ1-6, with TRBD1 as a possible D gene (5 bases). V dropped 1 base and J dropped 9 bases, with 17 bases sitting between them. The CDR3 runs 16 residues. Germline V CDR1 and CDR2: SGHRS, YFSETQ. This CDR3 reads CASSLRQGGDGSPLHF. The CDR3 DNA is TGCGCCAGCAGCTTGAGGCAGGGTGGAGATGGTTCACCCCTCCACTTT. Full variable domain (outside the CDR3, taken from reference TRBV5-1 and TRBJ1-6): KAGVTQTPRYLIKTRGQQVTLSCSPISGHRSVSWYQQTPGQGLQFLFEYFSETQRNKGNFPGRFSGRQFSNSRSEMNVSTLELGDSALYLCASSLRQGGDGSPLHFGNGTRLTVT.

This sequence joins TRBV10-2 and TRBJ2-7, with TRBD1 matching over 9 bases. The CDR3 sequence is 13 residues long. CDR1 and CDR2 (germline): WSHSY, SAAADI. V trimming: 6 bases; J trimming: 7 bases; junction bases outside the gene matches: 7. The DNA of the CDR3 is TGCGCCAGCAGCGTGGACAGGGGTTATGAGCAGTACTTC. Its protein product is CASSVDRGYEQYF.

The V gene is TRBV9, the J gene TRBJ2-3; maybe TRBD1 (6 bases). The V and J ends lost 3 bases and 3 bases respectively, with 14 bases between them. The V gene's germline CDR1 is SGDLS and CDR2 YYNGEE. This CDR3 spans 15 amino acids. The CDR3 is CASSGAGTSTDTQYF. The CDR3 DNA sequence: TGTGCCAGCAGCGGAGCCGGGACATCAACAGATACGCAGTATTTT.

This clone is a singleton in its sample. The rearrangement uses TRBV13 and TRBJ1-4, with D possibly being TRBD1 (5 bases). Trimming took 6 bases from V and 5 from J, leaving 10 bases between them. This CDR3 comprises 13 residues. The germline CDR1 and CDR2 sequences are PRHDT and FYEKMQ (reference sequence). The CDR3 reads CASSFGGNEKLFF. The CDR3 DNA reads TGTGCCAGCAGTTTTGGGGGGAATGAAAAACTGTTTTTT.

The chain carries TRBV6-5 and TRBJ2-7; TRBD1 matches 12 bases. J lost 5 bases, V lost 5 bases, and 4 bases had no gene match. CDR3 size: 14 residues. The germline CDR1 and CDR2 sequences are MNHEY and SVGAGI. The CDR3 DNA reads TGTGCCAGCAGTCCAGGGACAGGGGGCCACGAGCAGTACTTC. Encoded protein: CASSPGTGGHEQYF.

This clone occurred a few times. The chain couples TRBV25-1 to TRBJ1-3, with D maybe TRBD1 (6 bases). Deletions cut 6 bases from V and 2 bases from J, with 11 bases between. Germline V CDR1 and CDR2: MGHDK, SYGVNS. CDR3 length: 14 amino acids. CDR3 region: CASSVTGPGNTIYF. The DNA for the CDR3 is TGTGCCAGCAGCGTGACAGGTCCTGGAAACACCATATATTTT. The full variable domain, completed using reference TRBV25-1 and TRBJ1-3, is EADIYQTPRYLVIGTGKKITLECSQTMGHDKMYWYQQDPGMELHLIHYSYGVNSTEKGDLSSESTVSRIRTEHFPLTLESARPSHTSQYLCASSVTGPGNTIYFGEGSWLTVV.

On this clone: This CDR3 is also generated by other DNA sequences in the sample. The CDR3 DNA reads TGCGCCAGCAGCTCGACAGGGGGCAATTCACCCCTCCACTTT. Residues: CASSSTGGNSPLHF. V is TRBV5-1 and J is TRBJ1-6; 10 positions match TRBD1. Germline CDR1 and CDR2: SGHRS and YFSETQ. With V trimmed by 3 bases and J by 7 bases, 1 base remained unmatched. The CDR3 length is 14 residues.

The chain combines TRBV24-1 with TRBJ1-1; TRBD1 agrees at 10 bases. The CDR3 has 16 amino acids. Germline V CDR1 and CDR2: KGHDR, SFDVKD. Trimming removed 2 bases from V and 5 bases from J; junction bases left unmatched: 7. The CDR3 region has the DNA TGTGCCACCAGTGATTCGACCGGACAGGGGGAGACTGAAGCTTTCTTT. It is translated as CATSDSTGQGETEAFF.